The clone carrying this T cell receptor (beta chain) appeared once. Its antigen is as yet unknown. This specimen comes from a study of early T cells in non-severe SARS-CoV-2 infection. Overall study context: From unsorted whole blood, bulk RNA was sequenced, and the chains remained unpaired. Study results and limitations: Lookups in VDJdb leaned toward anti-spike CD8 responses and missed private and CD4 specificities.

Unique molecular identifiers were affixed to single, distinct cDNA molecules. One entry per CDR3 protein, called by TCRdb with MiXCR from the 5' RACE reads. The data hold under 70,000 distinct CDR3 sequences, with 14% to 15% observed a single time. Germline CDR1 and CDR2: SGHTS and YDEGEE. CDR3 size: 13 residues. V was clipped by 0 bases and J by 10 bases, with 11 bases between them. The sample in question was whole blood, obtained at baseline. The TCR originated in an adult who was a healthcare worker with PCR-confirmed SARS-CoV-2 infection or an uninfected control (not recorded which). V gene TRBV5-8 combines with J gene TRBJ2-1; D not resolved. The CDR3 spells CASSLAAAKEQFF. The CDR3 DNA sequence: TGTGCCAGCAGCTTGGCGGCGGCAAAGGAGCAGTTCTTC.